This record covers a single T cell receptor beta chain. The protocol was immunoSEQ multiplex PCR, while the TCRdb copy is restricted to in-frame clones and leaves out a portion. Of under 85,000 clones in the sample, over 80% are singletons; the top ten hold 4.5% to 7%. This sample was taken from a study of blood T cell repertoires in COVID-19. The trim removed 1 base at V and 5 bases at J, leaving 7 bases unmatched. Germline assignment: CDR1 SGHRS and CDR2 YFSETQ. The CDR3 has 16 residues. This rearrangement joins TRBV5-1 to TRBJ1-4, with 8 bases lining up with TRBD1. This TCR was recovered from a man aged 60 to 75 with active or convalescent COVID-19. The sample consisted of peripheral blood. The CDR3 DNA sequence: TGCGCCAGCAGCTTGTCCAACAGGGGGGGGAATGAAAAACTGTTTTTT. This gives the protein CASSLSNRGGNEKLFF.